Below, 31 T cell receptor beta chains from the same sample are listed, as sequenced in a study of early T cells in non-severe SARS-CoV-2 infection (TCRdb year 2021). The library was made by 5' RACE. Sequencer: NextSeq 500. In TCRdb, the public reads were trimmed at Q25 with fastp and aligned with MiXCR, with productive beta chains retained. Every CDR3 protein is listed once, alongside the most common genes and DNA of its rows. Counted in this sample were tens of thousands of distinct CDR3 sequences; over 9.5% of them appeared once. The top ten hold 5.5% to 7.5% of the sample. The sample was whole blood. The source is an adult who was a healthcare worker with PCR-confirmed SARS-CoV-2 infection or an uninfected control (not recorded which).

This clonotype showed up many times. The DNA of the CDR3 is TGTGCCAGCAGCTTAGGTCCCGGGGTCCGAGAGACCCAGTACTTC. It encodes CASSLGPGVRETQYF. The V gene is TRBV7-2, the J gene TRBJ2-5; the D gene is possibly TRBD2 (5 bases). Per the germline V gene, CDR1 is SGHTA and CDR2 is FQGNSA. CDR3 length equals 15 residues. V lost 1 base and J 4 bases, leaving 13 bases between the germline ends. The full variable domain, with the rest looked up from reference TRBV7-2 and TRBJ2-5, is GAGVSQSPSNKVTEKGKDVELRCDPISGHTALYWYRQSLGQGLEFLIYFQGNSAPDKSGLPSDRFSAERTGGSVSTLTIQRTQQEDSAVYLCASSLGPGVRETQYFGPGTRLLVL.

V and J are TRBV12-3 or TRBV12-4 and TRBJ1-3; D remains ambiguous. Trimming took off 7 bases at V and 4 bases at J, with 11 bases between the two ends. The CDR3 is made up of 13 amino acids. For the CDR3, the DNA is TGTGCCAGCAACCCTCAGACGGGAAACACCATATATTTT. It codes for CASNPQTGNTIYF.

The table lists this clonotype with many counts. The CDR3 DNA reads as TGTGCCAGCAGCCAAGATGCTACGGCTAGCAGGCAGTACTTC. It yields the protein CASSQDATASRQYF. J is TRBJ2-7 and V is TRBV3-1, with D possibly TRBD2 on 5 matching bases. CDR1 LGHDT and CDR2 YNNKEL come from the germline V gene (reference sequence). CDR3 size: 14 residues. Trimming took 0 bases from V and 9 from J, leaving 15 bases between them.

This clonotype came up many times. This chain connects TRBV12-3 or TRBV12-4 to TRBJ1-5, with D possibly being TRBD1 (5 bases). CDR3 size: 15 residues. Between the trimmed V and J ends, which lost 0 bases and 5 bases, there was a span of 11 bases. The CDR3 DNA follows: TGTGCCAGCAGTTTAGCGCGGGGCAGGCATCAGCCCCAGCATTTT. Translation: CASSLARGRHQPQHF.

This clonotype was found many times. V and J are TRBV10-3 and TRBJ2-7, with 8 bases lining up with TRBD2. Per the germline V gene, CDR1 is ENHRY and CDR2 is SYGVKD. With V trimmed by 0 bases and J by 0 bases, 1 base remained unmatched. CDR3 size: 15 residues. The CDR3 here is CAISESTSASYEQYF. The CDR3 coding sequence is TGTGCCATCAGTGAGTCGACTAGCGCCTCCTACGAGCAGTACTTC.

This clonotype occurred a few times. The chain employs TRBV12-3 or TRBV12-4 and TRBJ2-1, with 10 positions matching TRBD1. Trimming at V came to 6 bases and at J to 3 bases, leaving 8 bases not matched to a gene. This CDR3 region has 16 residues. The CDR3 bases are TGTGCCAGCAGCCAACGACAGGGGGCTATCTACAATGAGCAGTTCTTC. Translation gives CASSQRQGAIYNEQFF.

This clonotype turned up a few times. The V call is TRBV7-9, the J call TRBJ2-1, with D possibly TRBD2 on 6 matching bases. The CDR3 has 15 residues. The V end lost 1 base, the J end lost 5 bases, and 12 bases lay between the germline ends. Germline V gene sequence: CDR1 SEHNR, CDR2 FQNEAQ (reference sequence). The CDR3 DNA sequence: TGTGCCAGCAGCTTAGTTATCGGACTAAACAATGAGCAGTTCTTC. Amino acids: CASSLVIGLNNEQFF.

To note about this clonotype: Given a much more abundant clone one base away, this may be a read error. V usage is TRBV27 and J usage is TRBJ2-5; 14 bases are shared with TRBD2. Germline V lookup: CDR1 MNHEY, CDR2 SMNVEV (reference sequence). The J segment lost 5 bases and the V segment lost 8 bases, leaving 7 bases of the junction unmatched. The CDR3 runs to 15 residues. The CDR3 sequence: CASEGLAGVGETQYF. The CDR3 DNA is TGTGCCAGCGAGGGACTAGCGGGAGTTGGGGAGACCCAGTACTTC.

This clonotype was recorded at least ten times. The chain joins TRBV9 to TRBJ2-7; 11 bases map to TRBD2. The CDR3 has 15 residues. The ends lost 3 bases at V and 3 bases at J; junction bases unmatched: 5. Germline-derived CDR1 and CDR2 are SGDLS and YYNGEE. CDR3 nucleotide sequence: TGTGCCAGCAGCGGCGGGACTAGCGGAAGCTACGAGCAGTACTTC. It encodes CASSGGTSGSYEQYF.

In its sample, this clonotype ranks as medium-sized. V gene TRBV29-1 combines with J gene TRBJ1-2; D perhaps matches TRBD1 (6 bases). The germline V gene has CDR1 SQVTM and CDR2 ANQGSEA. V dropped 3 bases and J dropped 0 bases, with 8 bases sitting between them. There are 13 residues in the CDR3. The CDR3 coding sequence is TGCAGCGTTGAGTCAGGGGCTAACTATGGCTACACCTTC. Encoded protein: CSVESGANYGYTF. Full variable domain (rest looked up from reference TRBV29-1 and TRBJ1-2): SAVISQKPSRDICQRGTSLTIQCQVDSQVTMMFWYRQQPGQSLTLIATANQGSEATYESGFVIDKFPISRPNLTFSTLTVSNMSPEDSSIYLCSVESGANYGYTFGSGTRLTVV.

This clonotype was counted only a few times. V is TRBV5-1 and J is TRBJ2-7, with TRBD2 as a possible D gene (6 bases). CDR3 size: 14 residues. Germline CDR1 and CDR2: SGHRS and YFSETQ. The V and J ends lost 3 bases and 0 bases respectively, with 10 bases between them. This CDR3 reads CASSSPRDSYEQYF. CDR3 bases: TGCGCCAGCAGCTCCCCGCGGGACTCCTACGAGCAGTACTTC. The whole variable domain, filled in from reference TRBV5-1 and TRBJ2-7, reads KAGVTQTPRYLIKTRGQQVTLSCSPISGHRSVSWYQQTPGQGLQFLFEYFSETQRNKGNFPGRFSGRQFSNSRSEMNVSTLELGDSALYLCASSSPRDSYEQYFGPGTRLTVT.

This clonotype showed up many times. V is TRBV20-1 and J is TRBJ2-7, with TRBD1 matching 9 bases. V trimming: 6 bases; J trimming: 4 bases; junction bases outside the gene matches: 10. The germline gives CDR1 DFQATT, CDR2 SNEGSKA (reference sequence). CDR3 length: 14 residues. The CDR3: CSAEHRDRDYEQYF. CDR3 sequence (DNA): TGCAGTGCGGAGCACCGGGACAGGGATTACGAGCAGTACTTC.

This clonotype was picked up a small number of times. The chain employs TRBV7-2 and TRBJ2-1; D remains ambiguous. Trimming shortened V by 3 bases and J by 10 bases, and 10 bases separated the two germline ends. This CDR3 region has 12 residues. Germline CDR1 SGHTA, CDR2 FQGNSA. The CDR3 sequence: CASSFRVREQFF. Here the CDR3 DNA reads TGTGCCAGCAGCTTTAGGGTACGAGAGCAGTTCTTC.

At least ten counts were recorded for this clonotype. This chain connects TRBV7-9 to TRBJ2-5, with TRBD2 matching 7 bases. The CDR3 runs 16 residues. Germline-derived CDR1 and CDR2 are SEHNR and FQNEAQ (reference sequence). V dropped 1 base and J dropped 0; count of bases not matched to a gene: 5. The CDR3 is CASSLGASGNQETQYF. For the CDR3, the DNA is TGTGCCAGCAGCTTAGGGGCTAGCGGTAACCAAGAGACCCAGTACTTC.

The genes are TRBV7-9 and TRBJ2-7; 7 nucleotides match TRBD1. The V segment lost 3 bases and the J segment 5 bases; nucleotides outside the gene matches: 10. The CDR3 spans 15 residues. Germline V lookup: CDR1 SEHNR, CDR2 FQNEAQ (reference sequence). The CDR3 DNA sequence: TGTGCCAGCAGCTTGGGCTCCGGGACAGTCGACGAGCAGTACTTC. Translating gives CASSLGSGTVDEQYF.

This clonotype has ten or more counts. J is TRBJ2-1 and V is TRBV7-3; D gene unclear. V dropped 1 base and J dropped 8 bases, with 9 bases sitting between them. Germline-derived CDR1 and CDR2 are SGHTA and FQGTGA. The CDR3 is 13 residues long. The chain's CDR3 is CASSLNNGHEQFF. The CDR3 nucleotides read TGTGCCAGCAGCTTAAATAACGGGCATGAGCAGTTCTTC.

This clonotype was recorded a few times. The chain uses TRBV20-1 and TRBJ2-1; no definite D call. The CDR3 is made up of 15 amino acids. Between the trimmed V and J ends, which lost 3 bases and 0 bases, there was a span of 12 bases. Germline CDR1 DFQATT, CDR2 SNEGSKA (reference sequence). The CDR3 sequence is CSASRRGSSYNEQFF. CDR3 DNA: TGCAGTGCTAGCCGACGAGGTAGCTCCTACAATGAGCAGTTCTTC.

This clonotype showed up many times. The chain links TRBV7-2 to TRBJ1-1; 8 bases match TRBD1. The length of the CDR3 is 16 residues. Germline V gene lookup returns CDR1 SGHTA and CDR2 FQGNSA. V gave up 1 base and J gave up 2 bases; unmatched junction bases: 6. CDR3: CASSLDPTGGNTEAFF. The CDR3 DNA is TGTGCCAGCAGCTTAGATCCCACAGGGGGTAACACTGAAGCTTTCTTT.

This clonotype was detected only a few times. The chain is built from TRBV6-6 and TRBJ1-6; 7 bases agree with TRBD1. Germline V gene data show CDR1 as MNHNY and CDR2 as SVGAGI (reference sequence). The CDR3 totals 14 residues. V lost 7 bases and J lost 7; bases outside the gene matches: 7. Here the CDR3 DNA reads TGTGCCAGCATCATACCAGGGGGGAATTCACCCCTCCACTTT. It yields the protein CASIIPGGNSPLHF.

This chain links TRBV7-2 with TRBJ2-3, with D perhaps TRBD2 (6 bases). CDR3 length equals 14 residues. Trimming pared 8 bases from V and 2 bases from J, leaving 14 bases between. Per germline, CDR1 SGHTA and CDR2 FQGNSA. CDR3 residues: CASGGGFATDTQYF. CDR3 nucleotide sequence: TGTGCCAGCGGCGGAGGGTTCGCCACAGATACGCAGTATTTT.

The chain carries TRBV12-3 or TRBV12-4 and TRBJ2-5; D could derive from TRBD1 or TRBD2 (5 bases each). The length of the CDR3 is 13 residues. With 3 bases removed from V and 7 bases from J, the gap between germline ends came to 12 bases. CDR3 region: CASSLGRDLTQYF. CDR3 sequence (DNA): TGTGCCAGCAGTTTGGGACGGGACCTGACCCAGTACTTC.

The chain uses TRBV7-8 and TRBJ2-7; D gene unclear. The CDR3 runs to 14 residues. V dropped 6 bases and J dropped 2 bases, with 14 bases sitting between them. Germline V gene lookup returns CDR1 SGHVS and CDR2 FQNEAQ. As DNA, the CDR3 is TGTGCCAGCAGTTTTCTACGCGTGACCTACGAGCAGTACTTC. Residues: CASSFLRVTYEQYF.

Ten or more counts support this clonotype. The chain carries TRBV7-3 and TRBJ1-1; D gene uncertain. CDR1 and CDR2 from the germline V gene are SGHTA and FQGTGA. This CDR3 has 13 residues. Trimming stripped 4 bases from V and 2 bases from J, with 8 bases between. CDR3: CASSSGANTEAFF. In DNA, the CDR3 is TGTGCCAGCAGCTCGGGAGCCAACACTGAAGCTTTCTTT.

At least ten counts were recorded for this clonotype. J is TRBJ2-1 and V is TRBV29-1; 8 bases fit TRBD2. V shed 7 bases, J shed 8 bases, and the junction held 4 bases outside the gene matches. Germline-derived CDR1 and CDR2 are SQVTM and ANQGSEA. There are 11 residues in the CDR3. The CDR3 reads CSGTSSDEQFF. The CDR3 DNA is TGCAGCGGGACTAGCAGTGATGAGCAGTTCTTC.

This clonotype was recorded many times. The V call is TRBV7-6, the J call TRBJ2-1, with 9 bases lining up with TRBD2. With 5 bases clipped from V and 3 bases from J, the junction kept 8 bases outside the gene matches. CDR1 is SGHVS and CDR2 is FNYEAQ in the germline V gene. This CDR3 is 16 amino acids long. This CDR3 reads CASSPRLAEIYNEQFF. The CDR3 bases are TGTGCCAGCAGCCCCAGACTAGCGGAGATCTACAATGAGCAGTTCTTC.

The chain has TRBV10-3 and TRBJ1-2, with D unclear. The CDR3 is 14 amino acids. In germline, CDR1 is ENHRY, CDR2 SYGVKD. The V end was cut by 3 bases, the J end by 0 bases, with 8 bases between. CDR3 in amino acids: CAISDRTTNYGYTF. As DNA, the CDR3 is TGTGCCATCAGTGATAGGACGACTAACTATGGCTACACCTTC.

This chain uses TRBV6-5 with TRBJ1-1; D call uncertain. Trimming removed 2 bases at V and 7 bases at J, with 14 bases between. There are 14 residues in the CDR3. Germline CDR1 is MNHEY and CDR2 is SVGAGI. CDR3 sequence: CASSYQIGGVEAFF. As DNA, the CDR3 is TGTGCCAGCAGTTACCAAATAGGCGGGGTTGAAGCTTTCTTT.

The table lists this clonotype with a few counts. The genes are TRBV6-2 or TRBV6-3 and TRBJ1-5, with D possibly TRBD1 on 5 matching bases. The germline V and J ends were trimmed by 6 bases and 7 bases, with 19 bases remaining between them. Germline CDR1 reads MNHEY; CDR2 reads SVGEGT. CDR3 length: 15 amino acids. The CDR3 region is CASRADSHRGQPQHF. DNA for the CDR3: TGTGCCAGCAGGGCAGACAGCCACCGTGGACAGCCCCAGCATTTT.

The CDR3: CASGMTSGKADTQYF. As DNA, the CDR3 is TGTGCCAGCGGGATGACTAGCGGGAAGGCAGATACGCAGTATTTT. The gene calls are TRBV6-2 or TRBV6-3 and TRBJ2-3, with TRBD2 identical over 11 bases. The CDR3 sequence is 15 residues long. The germline V gene encodes CDR1 MNHEY and CDR2 SVGEGT. The V gene end was trimmed by 8 bases and the J gene end by 4 bases; junction bases not matched to a gene: 8.

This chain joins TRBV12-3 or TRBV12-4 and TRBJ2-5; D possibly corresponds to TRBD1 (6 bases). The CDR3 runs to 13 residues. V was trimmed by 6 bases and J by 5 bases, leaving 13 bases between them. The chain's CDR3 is CASSRQVVETQYF. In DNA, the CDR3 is TGTGCCAGCAGCCGACAGGTAGTGGAGACCCAGTACTTC.

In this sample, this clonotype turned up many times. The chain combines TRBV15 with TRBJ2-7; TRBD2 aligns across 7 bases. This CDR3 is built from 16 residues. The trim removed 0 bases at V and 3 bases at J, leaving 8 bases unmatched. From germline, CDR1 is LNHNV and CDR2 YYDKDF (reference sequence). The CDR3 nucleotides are TGTGCCACCAGCAGAGATGAACGAGGGAGGGTCTACGAGCAGTACTTC. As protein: CATSRDERGRVYEQYF.